Below, 10 T cell receptor beta chains from the same sample are listed, as sequenced in a study of blood T cells in healthy people across ages. The authors ran a second PCR of roughly 6 to 11 cycles using a sample-barcoded 5' primer and a J-beta primer mix. MiXCR was run by TCRdb on the 5' RACE reads, yielding one entry per CDR3 protein. The data hold more than 550,000 distinct CDR3 sequences, with over 20% observed a single time. Sequences were obtained from blood. The receptors here all came from a man in his 70s in good health.

This clonotype occurred a few times. The V and J genes are TRBV29-1 and TRBJ2-4; D perhaps matches TRBD2 (5 bases). Per germline, CDR1 SQVTM and CDR2 ANQGSEA. The CDR3 spans 13 residues. Between the trimmed V and J ends, which lost 3 bases and 6 bases, there was a span of 12 bases. Here the CDR3 DNA reads TGCAGCGTTGAGAGAACCGCGGGAAACATTCAGTACTTC. It translates to CSVERTAGNIQYF.

This clonotype appeared a few times. The chain combines TRBV5-1 with TRBJ2-6, with D tentatively TRBD2 (6 bases). CDR1 and CDR2 from the germline V gene are SGHRS and YFSETQ. Trimming stripped 1 base from V and 0 bases from J, with 11 bases between. The CDR3 contains 17 residues. Written as DNA, the CDR3 is TGCGCCAGCAGCTTGTTGTGCGGGGACTCTGGGGCCAACGTCCTGACTTTC. It translates to CASSLLCGDSGANVLTF.

This clonotype has just a few counts. The rearrangement uses TRBV7-2 and TRBJ2-4, with D unclear. Germline V gene data show CDR1 as SGHTA and CDR2 as FQGNSA. Trimming removed 1 base from V and 0 bases from J, with 1 base in between. The CDR3 runs to 13 residues. The CDR3 protein is CASSLVAKNIQYF. The DNA for the CDR3 is TGTGCCAGCAGCTTAGTAGCCAAAAACATTCAGTACTTC. Drawing the rest from reference TRBV7-2 and TRBJ2-4, the complete variable domain is GAGVSQSPSNKVTEKGKDVELRCDPISGHTALYWYRQSLGQGLEFLIYFQGNSAPDKSGLPSDRFSAERTGGSVSTLTIQRTQQEDSAVYLCASSLVAKNIQYFGAGTRLSVL.

A few counts support this clonotype. The rearrangement joins TRBV6-6 to TRBJ2-4, with D possibly matching TRBD2 (5 bases). Trimming pared 5 bases from V and 8 bases from J, leaving 16 bases between. The germline gives CDR1 MNHNY, CDR2 SVGAGI (reference sequence). CDR3 length: 14 residues. This chain's CDR3 is CASSTSGLRDIQYF. CDR3 bases: TGTGCCAGCAGTACCTCCGGGTTGAGGGACATTCAGTACTTC.

This clonotype was seen a few times. This sequence joins TRBV5-1 and TRBJ2-3; 7 positions match TRBD2. V was pared by 7 bases and J by 5 bases, with 13 bases of the junction left unmatched. The CDR3 spans 15 residues. CDR1 SGHRS and CDR2 YFSETQ come from the germline V gene. The CDR3 spells CASAEGAGVEDTQYF. DNA of the CDR3: TGCGCCAGCGCAGAAGGTGCGGGGGTTGAAGATACGCAGTATTTT.

The V call is TRBV5-1, the J call TRBJ2-3; TRBD2 is a possible D gene (6 bases). Germline values: CDR1 SGHRS, CDR2 YFSETQ. V lost 0 bases and J lost 4, with 15 bases in between. The CDR3 length is 16 residues. The CDR3 sequence: CASSLAFTGEADTQYF. The CDR3, as DNA: TGCGCCAGCAGCTTGGCCTTCACGGGGGAGGCAGATACGCAGTATTTT.

This clonotype has only a few counts. The rearrangement joins TRBV29-1 to TRBJ1-1; D call uncertain. With 4 bases removed from V and 7 bases from J, the gap between germline ends came to 10 bases. The CDR3 runs to 11 residues. Germline CDR1 reads SQVTM; CDR2 reads ANQGSEA. The DNA for the CDR3 is TGCAGCGTTGGGGGAGTCTATGAAGCTTTCTTT. This gives the protein CSVGGVYEAFF.

This clonotype was picked up a small number of times. The chain recombines TRBV16 with TRBJ1-1; D not resolved. In germline, CDR1 is KGHSY, CDR2 FQNENV. This CDR3 contains 14 residues. The V gene lost 2 bases and the J gene lost 1 base, with 8 bases spanning the gap. This chain's CDR3 is CASSQLDKNTEAFF. The CDR3, as DNA: TGTGCCAGCAGCCAACTCGACAAGAACACTGAAGCTTTCTTT.

The chain couples TRBV20-1 to TRBJ2-1; no reliable D call. The CDR3 spans 14 residues. Looked up from germline, CDR1 is DFQATT and CDR2 is SNEGSKA (reference sequence). Trimming removed 6 bases at V and 0 bases at J, with 12 bases between. CDR3 amino acids: CSASLGSSYNEQFF. CDR3 in DNA: TGCAGTGCGTCGCTTGGTAGCTCCTACAATGAGCAGTTCTTC.

This clonotype occurred once. The rearrangement joins TRBV7-9 to TRBJ1-2; no firm D call. This CDR3 has 14 residues. The V gene's germline CDR1 is SEHNR and CDR2 FQNEAQ (reference sequence). V lost 7 bases to trimming and J lost 8 bases, with 20 bases between them. CDR3 in DNA: TGTGCCAGCACCCAGGTGGAGGCTGGATACGGCTACACCTTC. This sequence encodes CASTQVEAGYGYTF.